A single sample is the source of the 18 T cell receptor beta chains below, sequenced in a study of regulatory T cells in long-lasting Graves disease. Sequencing libraries for TCR beta were prepared with iRepertoire HTBI primers and Arm-PCR of CDR3 regions. Each CDR3 protein is one row after TCRdb ran MiXCR on the multiplex PCR reads. Counted here are about 360,000 distinct CDR3 sequences, around 15% occurring once; the ten biggest clones make up just over 20%. Regarding time point: newly diagnosed GD, antithyroid drugs for less than 3 months. RNA from PBMCs was the source of the TCR library. The sample also formed part of further work on T cells in Graves' hyperthyroidism and ophthalmopathy.

The source was peripheral blood mononuclear cells (PBMCs), collected at new diagnosis, from a patient treated with antithyroid drugs. The origin of the receptors is a woman aged 18-29 years with Graves disease.

This clonotype was found many times. The chain uses TRBV6-5 and TRBJ2-1; 11 bases match TRBD1. This CDR3 comprises 15 residues. Germline-derived CDR1 and CDR2 are MNHEY and SVGAGI. V lost 4 bases to trimming and J lost 1 base; unmatched junction nucleotides: 0. CDR3 protein: CASSWDRGSYNEQFF. The CDR3 nucleotides are TGTGCCAGCAGTTGGGACAGGGGGTCCTACAATGAGCAGTTCTTC.

The chain couples TRBV7-3 to TRBJ2-2, with 7 bases aligning to TRBD2. Germline CDR1 is SGHTA and CDR2 is FQGTGA. Trimming at V came to 2 bases and at J to 4 bases, leaving 7 bases not matched to a gene. CDR3 size: 16 residues. The CDR3 region has the DNA TGTGCCAGCAGCTTACTAGCGGTGACGAGCACCGGGGAGCTGTTTTTT. It yields the protein CASSLLAVTSTGELFF.

This clonotype was recorded at least ten times. The genes are TRBV2 and TRBJ2-3, with TRBD2 identical over 8 bases. CDR3 length equals 16 residues. The germline CDR1 and CDR2 sequences are SNHLY and FYNNEI. V lost 0 bases and J lost 4; bases outside the gene matches: 6. The DNA of the CDR3 is TGTGCCAGCAGTGAAGCGCCGGGGGGGGGCGCAGATACGCAGTATTTT. Amino acid sequence: CASSEAPGGGADTQYF.

The chain links TRBV6-1 to TRBJ1-5; TRBD1 is a possible D gene (5 bases). Germline CDR1 reads MNHNS; CDR2 reads SASEGT. The length of the CDR3 is 17 residues. Trimming left V 6 bases short and J 0 bases short, with 18 bases between. CDR3 in DNA: TGTGCCAGCAGCCGATCCGGGGCAGCCTATAGCAATCAGCCCCAGCATTTT. Protein sequence: CASSRSGAAYSNQPQHF.

V and J are TRBV10-2 and TRBJ2-7, with a possible D match to TRBD1 (5 bases). Germline assignment: CDR1 WSHSY and CDR2 SAAADI. Deletions cut 6 bases from V and 5 bases from J, with 8 bases between. The CDR3 extends over 11 amino acids. CDR3 loop: CASRLGDEQYF. DNA for the CDR3: TGCGCCAGCAGGCTAGGGGACGAGCAGTACTTC.

The chain combines TRBV19 with TRBJ2-7, with 8 bases aligning to TRBD1. Germline V CDR1 and CDR2: LNHDA, SQIVND (reference sequence). The CDR3 spans 15 residues. The V segment lost 6 bases and the J segment 5 bases; nucleotides outside the gene matches: 12. The CDR3 DNA reads TGTGCCAGTAGCCTCCAGACGACAGGGGCCAACGAGCAGTACTTC. It yields the protein CASSLQTTGANEQYF.

In its sample, this clonotype was seen a few times. The rearrangement links TRBV5-1 to TRBJ1-4; unclear D gene. Trimming shortened V by 0 bases and J by 0 bases, and 6 bases separated the two germline ends. The CDR3 runs 15 residues. The germline V gene encodes CDR1 SGHRS and CDR2 YFSETQ. The CDR3 nucleotides read TGCGCCAGCAGCTTGGGCGCAGCAACTAATGAAAAACTGTTTTTT. Protein product: CASSLGAATNEKLFF. Complete variable domain (other parts from reference TRBV5-1 and TRBJ1-4): KAGVTQTPRYLIKTRGQQVTLSCSPISGHRSVSWYQQTPGQGLQFLFEYFSETQRNKGNFPGRFSGRQFSNSRSEMNVSTLELGDSALYLCASSLGAATNEKLFFGSGTQLSVL.

This chain joins TRBV12-3 or TRBV12-4 and TRBJ2-1; TRBD1 is a possible D gene (5 bases). This CDR3 is built from 13 residues. Between the trimmed V and J ends, which lost 5 bases and 6 bases, there was a span of 11 bases. CDR3 nucleotide sequence: TGTGCCAGCAGTCCCGACAGCTCCAATGAGCAGTTCTTC. Amino acid sequence: CASSPDSSNEQFF.

This clonotype came up a few times. The chain carries TRBV6-1 and TRBJ2-7; D call uncertain. Between the trimmed V and J ends, which lost 7 bases and 6 bases, there was a span of 13 bases. CDR1 and CDR2 from the germline V gene are MNHNS and SASEGT. This CDR3 is 12 amino acids long. CDR3 sequence: CASKLRLSEQYF. The CDR3 DNA is TGTGCCAGCAAGCTCAGGTTAAGCGAGCAGTACTTC.

This clonotype was found a few times. This chain connects TRBV10-1 to TRBJ1-1, with D unclear. The V and J ends lost 0 bases and 0 bases respectively, with 8 bases between them. The CDR3 contains 15 residues. Germline V gene sequence: CDR1 WNHNN, CDR2 SYGVQD (reference sequence). CDR3 nucleotide sequence: TGCGCCAGCAGTGAGTCTACGGCCATGAACACTGAAGCTTTCTTT. This translates into CASSESTAMNTEAFF.

This clonotype has a count of ten or more. The V and J genes are TRBV29-1 and TRBJ2-7; unclear D gene. Germline V lookup: CDR1 SQVTM, CDR2 ANQGSEA. The ends were cut back, 1 base at V and 2 bases at J, with 9 bases in the middle. The CDR3 sequence is 13 residues long. CDR3 coding DNA: TGCAGCGTTGAAGGGACGGCCACCTACGAGCAGTACTTC. Its translation: CSVEGTATYEQYF.

This clonotype came up a few times. CDR3 protein: CASSMDRGSYEQYF. CDR3 coding DNA: TGTGCCAGTAGTATGGACAGGGGTTCGTACGAGCAGTACTTC. The chain carries TRBV19 and TRBJ2-7; TRBD1 aligns across 9 bases. The ends lost 3 bases at V and 4 bases at J; junction bases unmatched: 4. Germline values: CDR1 LNHDA, CDR2 SQIVND (reference sequence). This CDR3 has 14 amino acids.

The table lists this clonotype with many counts. The genes are TRBV11-3 and TRBJ2-3, with unresolved D. This CDR3 has 14 amino acids. Trimming cost V 6 bases and J 4 bases, with 14 bases left between them. From germline, CDR1 is SGHNT and CDR2 YENEEA. This CDR3 reads CASSHRTEADTQYF. In DNA, the CDR3 is TGTGCCAGCAGTCATAGGACGGAAGCAGATACGCAGTATTTT.

The chain recombines TRBV6-2 or TRBV6-3 with TRBJ2-5, with D possibly TRBD2 on 5 matching bases. The CDR3 runs to 15 residues. The V end lost 5 bases, the J end lost 5 bases, and 18 bases lay between the germline ends. The germline gives CDR1 MNHEY, CDR2 SVGEGT. CDR3 amino acids: CASSVGAVDGETQYF. The DNA of the CDR3 is TGTGCCAGCAGTGTCGGAGCGGTGGACGGGGAGACCCAGTACTTC.

This clonotype showed up many times. The chain combines TRBV5-1 with TRBJ2-5, with D uncertain. This CDR3 contains 14 residues. V shed 0 bases and J shed 5 bases, with 11 bases lying between them. Germline-derived CDR1 and CDR2 are SGHRS and YFSETQ. This CDR3 reads CASSLERESETQYF. The CDR3 nucleotides are TGCGCCAGCAGCTTGGAAAGGGAATCTGAGACCCAGTACTTC.

This clonotype has ten or more counts. V is TRBV10-3 and J is TRBJ2-7; unclear D gene. The V end was cut by 0 bases, the J end by 0 bases, with 6 bases between. The CDR3 sequence is 14 residues long. Germline CDR1 is ENHRY and CDR2 is SYGVKD. This CDR3 is CAISESPASYEQYF. Here the CDR3 DNA reads TGTGCCATCAGTGAGTCCCCAGCCTCCTACGAGCAGTACTTC.

In regard to this clonotype: This probably arose from a read error, given a far larger clone one base away. The CDR3 protein is CASSQAGVEQFF. CDR3 in DNA: TGTGCCAGCAGCCAAGCGGGAGTCGAGCAGTTCTTC. This chain connects TRBV3-1 to TRBJ2-1; possibly TRBD2 for D (6 bases). V was cut by 1 base and J by 10 bases, with 8 bases left in between. Germline CDR1 LGHDT, CDR2 YNNKEL (reference sequence). CDR3 size: 12 residues.

This clonotype showed up many times. A clone one base away is much larger, so this may be a read error. The gene calls are TRBV9 and TRBJ2-1; D is unclear. In germline, CDR1 is SGDLS, CDR2 YYNGEE. The V end was cut by 3 bases, the J end by 6 bases, with 4 bases between. This CDR3 contains 11 residues. The CDR3 here is CASSGANEQFF. Here the CDR3 DNA reads TGTGCCAGCAGCGGGGCCAATGAGCAGTTCTTC.